Presented here are 23 T cell receptor beta chains from one specimen sequenced in a study of cytomegalovirus exposure and HLA in healthy donors. Primers: 60 Vbeta forward and 13 Jbeta reverse. Sequenced by immunoSEQ multiplex PCR; TCRdb stores in-frame clones only, minus some. The table shows around 90,000 clones, with approximately 69% occurring only once. Sequencing used PBMCs. Every receptor here comes from a boy between 5 and 17 years old in good health and CMV-seropositive.

A few counts support this clone. The sample holds other DNA sequences that translate to the same CDR3. The gene calls are TRBV6-1 and TRBJ2-1; D may be TRBD2 (6 bases). The CDR3 totals 14 residues. Germline V gene sequence: CDR1 MNHNS, CDR2 SASEGT. The V gene lost 7 bases and the J gene lost 4 bases, with 14 bases spanning the gap. The CDR3 here is CASTWSGGYNEQFF. DNA for the CDR3: TGTGCCAGCACCTGGTCCGGGGGATACAATGAGCAGTTCTTC.

This sequence joins TRBV11-2 and TRBJ2-7; D is unresolved. The ends were cut back, 4 bases at V and 2 bases at J, with 12 bases in the middle. This CDR3 comprises 14 residues. Germline loops: CDR1 SGHAT, CDR2 FQNNGV. As DNA, the CDR3 is TGTGCCAGCAGCTCCCCCGAGGTTGCCTACGAGCAGTACTTC. As protein: CASSSPEVAYEQYF.

The rearrangement joins TRBV9 to TRBJ2-3, with D possibly matching TRBD2 (6 bases). V was pared by 3 bases and J by 2 bases, with 16 bases between. Germline lookup yields CDR1 SGDLS and CDR2 YYNGEE. The CDR3 contains 16 residues. CDR3 residues: CASSAGVADFTDTQYF. For the CDR3, the DNA is TGTGCCAGCAGCGCCGGGGTAGCGGACTTCACAGATACGCAGTATTTT. Full variable domain (remainder filled in from reference TRBV9 and TRBJ2-3): DSGVTQTPKHLITATGQRVTLRCSPRSGDLSVYWYQQSLDQGLQFLIQYYNGEERAKGNILERFSAQQFPDLHSELNLSSLELGDSALYFCASSAGVADFTDTQYFGPGTRLTVL.

Comments on this clone: Relative to the germline gene, one junction end is altered; a read error may explain this. Other DNA sequences in the sample encode the same CDR3. V usage is TRBV30 and J usage is TRBJ1-5; TRBD1 aligns across 8 bases. CDR3 size: 15 residues. The germline V gene encodes CDR1 GTSNPN and CDR2 SVGIG (reference sequence). CDR3 region: CAWSHWTGSNQPQHF. The CDR3 DNA is TGCGCCTGGAGCCATTGGACAGGGAGCAATCAGCCCCAGCATTTT. The full variable domain, in which reference TRBV30 and TRBJ1-5 provide the parts outside the CDR3, is SQTIHQWPATLVQPVGSPLSLECTVEGTSNPNLYWYRQAAGRGLQLLFYSVGIGQISSEVPQNLSASRPQDRQFILSSKKLLLSDSGFYLCAWSHWTGSNQPQHFGDGTRLSIL.

The rearrangement uses TRBV20-1 and TRBJ2-7; D is unclear. Trimming cost V 5 bases and J 9 bases, with 11 bases left between them. This CDR3 contains 10 residues. Germline CDR1 is DFQATT and CDR2 is SNEGSKA (reference sequence). CDR3 residues: CSAPLKWQYF. Written as DNA, the CDR3 is TGCAGTGCTCCCCTAAAGTGGCAGTACTTC.

The CDR3 reads CASSIISGQGNQPQHF. In DNA form, the CDR3 reads TGTGCCAGTAGTATTATTTCGGGACAGGGCAATCAGCCCCAGCATTTT. This chain joins TRBV19 and TRBJ1-5, with TRBD1 matching over 8 bases. This CDR3 comprises 16 residues. With 3 bases clipped from V and 2 bases from J, the junction kept 6 bases outside the gene matches. The germline V gene encodes CDR1 LNHDA and CDR2 SQIVND (reference sequence).

This clone was observed a few times. The V and J genes are TRBV25-1 and TRBJ2-7; D gene ambiguous. CDR1 is MGHDK and CDR2 is SYGVNS in the germline V gene. Trimming removed 1 base at V and 1 base at J, with 8 bases between. CDR3 length: 14 amino acids. The CDR3 region is CASSELGSSYEQYF. The DNA for the CDR3 is TGTGCCAGCAGTGAATTGGGCAGTTCCTACGAGCAGTACTTC.

The rearrangement uses TRBV6-1 and TRBJ2-7; TRBD1 matches at 7 bases. Germline V gene data show CDR1 as MNHNS and CDR2 as SASEGT. Trimming took 6 bases from V and 1 from J; bases not matched to a gene: 3. The CDR3 length is 13 residues. In DNA form, the CDR3 reads TGTGCCAGCAGGAGCAGGGGGTCCTACGAGCAGTACTTC. Translation gives CASRSRGSYEQYF.

The table lists this clone with a few counts. V gene TRBV6-1 combines with J gene TRBJ1-1, with TRBD1 matching over 7 bases. V shed 2 bases and J 5 bases; nucleotides not matched to a gene: 5. The CDR3 totals 14 residues. Germline-derived CDR1 and CDR2 are MNHNS and SASEGT. The CDR3 reads CASSEWQGETEAFF. The DNA for the CDR3 is TGTGCCAGCAGTGAATGGCAGGGGGAGACTGAAGCTTTCTTT.

This rearrangement joins TRBV30 to TRBJ1-4, with D tentatively TRBD1 (6 bases). The CDR3 is 13 residues long. With 8 bases removed from V and 3 bases from J, the gap between germline ends came to 13 bases. Germline V gives CDR1 GTSNPN, CDR2 SVGIG (reference sequence). The DNA of the CDR3 is TGTGCCAGCCGGCAGGGGTCTAATGAAAAACTGTTTTTT. It is translated as CASRQGSNEKLFF.

V and J are TRBV2 and TRBJ1-5, with D possibly matching TRBD1 (5 bases). The CDR3 runs to 14 residues. Trimming removed 6 bases from V and 7 bases from J, with 16 bases in between. Germline lookup yields CDR1 SNHLY and CDR2 FYNNEI. In DNA form, the CDR3 reads TGTGCCAGCAGACCCGCGGGGGGTACCCAGCCCCAGCATTTT. Protein sequence: CASRPAGGTQPQHF.

The rearrangement links TRBV28 to TRBJ1-2; no definite D call. Between the trimmed V and J ends, which lost 3 bases and 8 bases, there was a span of 19 bases. The CDR3 runs to 15 residues. CDR1 is MDHEN, CDR2 SYDVKM, per germline. For the CDR3, the DNA is TGTGCCAGCAGTTTTTCAAGAAGGGAGCTATGGGGCTACACCTTC. It translates to CASSFSRRELWGYTF.

The chain recombines TRBV2 with TRBJ2-7; possible D gene TRBD1, 5 bases. This CDR3 region has 17 residues. Between the trimmed V and J ends, which lost 1 base and 0 bases, there was a span of 16 bases. Germline V gene lookup returns CDR1 SNHLY and CDR2 FYNNEI. CDR3: CASSEVLMTASSYEQYF. CDR3 nucleotides: TGTGCCAGCAGTGAAGTTTTAATGACAGCGAGCTCCTACGAGCAGTACTTC.

J is TRBJ1-1 and V is TRBV11-3; 10 positions match TRBD1. Per germline, CDR1 SGHNT and CDR2 YENEEA. After removal of 8 bases from V and 6 bases from J, the junction contained 3 bases not matched to a gene. The CDR3 length is 12 residues. The chain's CDR3 is CASGTGEAEAFF. CDR3 bases: TGTGCCAGCGGGACAGGGGAAGCTGAAGCTTTCTTT.

The chain's CDR3 is CASRALLRARVTEAFF. The CDR3 DNA follows: TGTGCCAGCAGGGCATTGTTGAGGGCGAGGGTCACTGAAGCTTTCTTT. This chain joins TRBV27 and TRBJ1-1; no clear D. V dropped 6 bases and J dropped 4 bases, with 21 bases sitting between them. In germline, CDR1 is MNHEY, CDR2 SMNVEV (reference sequence). The CDR3 totals 16 residues.

The chain uses TRBV6-1 and TRBJ2-1; weak D call: TRBD2 (7 bases). The CDR3 is made up of 15 amino acids. V was trimmed by 1 base and J by 2 bases, leaving 9 bases between them. The germline V gene has CDR1 MNHNS and CDR2 SASEGT. The CDR3 nucleotides are TGTGCCAGCAGTGAAGGGGAGGGGGCCTACAATGAGCAGTTCTTC. Translated: CASSEGEGAYNEQFF.

The rearrangement links TRBV7-9 to TRBJ1-1; weak D call: TRBD1 (6 bases). Germline values: CDR1 SEHNR, CDR2 FQNEAQ (reference sequence). The CDR3 consists of 13 residues. Trimming took off 4 bases at V and 4 bases at J, with 10 bases between the two ends. The CDR3 DNA reads TGTGCCAGCAGCTCGGGACAATCCACTGAAGCTTTCTTT. Encoded protein: CASSSGQSTEAFF. The entire variable domain, with the rest obtained from reference TRBV7-9 and TRBJ1-1, is as follows: DTGVSQNPRHKITKRGQNVTFRCDPISEHNRLYWYRQTLGQGPEFLTYFQNEAQLEKSRLLSDRFSAERPKGSFSTLEIQRTEQGDSAMYLCASSSGQSTEAFFGQGTRLTVV.

Concerning this clone: At one end, the junction sequence differs from germline, possibly due to a read error. This sequence joins TRBV5-4 and TRBJ2-3, with 9 bases lining up with TRBD2. The CDR3 is made up of 14 amino acids. Germline V gene sequence: CDR1 SGHNT, CDR2 YYREEE (reference sequence). The CDR3 DNA sequence: TGTGCCAGCACTCTGGCGGGAGGGGGAGATCCGCAGTATTTT. Its translation: CASTLAGGGDPQYF.

The rearrangement joins TRBV30 to TRBJ2-2, with 13 bases aligning to TRBD2. The CDR3 is 20 amino acids. From germline, CDR1 is GTSNPN and CDR2 SVGIG (reference sequence). J gave up 7 bases and V 3 bases, and 20 bases lay outside the gene matches. The CDR3 sequence is CAWRGLRTSGGVSRGGELFF. CDR3 sequence (DNA): TGTGCCTGGAGGGGATTAAGGACTAGCGGGGGAGTCTCAAGAGGCGGGGAGCTGTTTTTT.

The gene calls are TRBV5-4 and TRBJ1-3; weak D call: TRBD1 (5 bases). V was trimmed by 1 base and J by 2 bases, leaving 7 bases between them. This CDR3 contains 14 residues. Germline CDR1 and CDR2: SGHNT and YYREEE (reference sequence). This CDR3 reads CASSLRGTGNTIYF. The CDR3 DNA follows: TGTGCCAGCAGCTTGAGGGGCACTGGAAACACCATATATTTT. The whole variable domain, filled in from reference TRBV5-4 and TRBJ1-3, reads ETGVTQSPTHLIKTRGQQVTLRCSSQSGHNTVSWYQQALGQGPQFIFQYYREEENGRGNFPPRFSGLQFPNYSSELNVNALELDDSALYLCASSLRGTGNTIYFGEGSWLTVV.

This clone has a handful of counts. J is TRBJ1-1 and V is TRBV6-5; D may be TRBD1 (5 bases). V lost 4 bases to trimming and J lost 7 bases, with 16 bases between them. The CDR3 has 14 amino acids. Germline CDR1 reads MNHEY; CDR2 reads SVGAGI. The chain's CDR3 is CASSFWNRGGEAFF. DNA for the CDR3: TGTGCCAGCAGTTTTTGGAACCGGGGGGGTGAAGCTTTCTTT.

This chain links TRBV7-9 with TRBJ1-6; TRBD1 agrees at 7 bases. The CDR3 is made up of 14 amino acids. Trimming took 6 bases from V and 7 from J; bases not matched to a gene: 6. Per the germline V gene, CDR1 is SEHNR and CDR2 is FQNEAQ (reference sequence). The chain's CDR3 is CASRPGTANSPLHF. The CDR3 nucleotides are TGTGCCAGCAGACCCGGGACAGCAAATTCACCCCTCCACTTT.

The rearrangement uses TRBV10-3 and TRBJ1-2; the D gene is possibly TRBD1 (6 bases). Germline CDR1 and CDR2: ENHRY and SYGVKD. Trimming took off 10 bases at V and 0 bases at J, with 12 bases between the two ends. The CDR3 has 13 residues. CDR3 DNA: TGTGCCAGCAACAGGGAAGCTAACTATGGCTACACCTTC. Translation: CASNREANYGYTF.